What follows are 25 T cell receptor beta chains derived from one specimen sequenced in a study of blood T cell repertoires in COVID-19. Clones were sequenced by immunoSEQ multiplex PCR, and TCRdb holds only the in-frame ones, with some missing. The sample consists of under 300,000 clones, approximately 84% of them appearing once. Sequencing was carried out using PBMCs or T cells enriched from blood (not recorded which). The receptors come from a woman between 35 and 50 years old with acute COVID-19.

The V call is TRBV12-3 or TRBV12-4, the J call TRBJ2-5; a possible D gene is TRBD2 (6 bases). The CDR3 extends over 13 amino acids. V gave up 9 bases and J gave up 0 bases, with 11 bases separating them. CDR3 protein: CASSLANQETQYF. CDR3 nucleotide sequence: TGTGCCAGTTCACTAGCAAACCAAGAGACCCAGTACTTC.

The table lists this clone with many counts. The chain employs TRBV10-2 and TRBJ2-7; 9 positions agree with TRBD2. With V trimmed by 8 bases and J by 3 bases, 8 bases remained unmatched. The CDR3 has 14 residues. Per the germline V gene, CDR1 is WSHSY and CDR2 is SAAADI. The CDR3 bases are TGCGCCAGCCATAAAGCGGGAGGACTCTACGAGCAGTACTTC. It translates to CASHKAGGLYEQYF.

J is TRBJ2-1 and V is TRBV2; D gene uncertain. The ends were cut back, 9 bases at V and 2 bases at J, with 5 bases in the middle. CDR1 and CDR2 (germline): SNHLY, FYNNEI. The CDR3 is 11 amino acids. CDR3 sequence reads: CASGPYNEQFF. As DNA, the CDR3 is TGTGCCAGTGGCCCCTACAATGAGCAGTTCTTC.

The V call is TRBV7-2, the J call TRBJ1-5, with a tentative D call TRBD1 (6 bases). Germline CDR1 is SGHTA and CDR2 is FQGNSA. V was clipped by 0 bases and J by 7 bases, with 13 bases between them. This CDR3 spans 15 amino acids. For the CDR3, the DNA is TGTGCCAGCAGCTTAGCGTTGGGAGGGGGGCAGCCCCAGCATTTT. Translation: CASSLALGGGQPQHF.

The rearrangement joins TRBV7-8 to TRBJ2-7; TRBD1 matches 7 bases. The CDR3 sequence is 17 residues long. Looked up from germline, CDR1 is SGHVS and CDR2 is FQNEAQ. Trimming removed 0 bases from V and 0 bases from J; junction bases left unmatched: 8. The CDR3, as DNA: TGTGCCAGCAGCTTAGCGCCGGGTACAGGGGACTCCTACGAGCAGTACTTC. Protein sequence: CASSLAPGTGDSYEQYF.

The chain joins TRBV3-1 (or the pseudogene TRBV3-2) to TRBJ2-7; D is unresolved. Germline V gives CDR1 LGHDT, CDR2 YNNKEL (reference sequence). The CDR3 covers 15 residues. The V end lost 3 bases, the J end lost 4 bases, and 16 bases lay between the germline ends. CDR3 DNA sequence: TGTGCCAGCAGCCAGAGTGGTCTCCTACCTTACGAGCAGTACTTC. It codes for CASSQSGLLPYEQYF.

This clone was picked up one time. The chain carries TRBV18 and TRBJ2-5; D might be TRBD1 (5 bases). V lost 2 bases, J lost 3 bases, and 10 bases lay in between. The length of the CDR3 is 14 residues. Germline V CDR1 and CDR2: KGHSH, LQKENI. As DNA, the CDR3 is TGTGCCAGCTCACCAGGGCCAGGGAAAGAGACCCAGTACTTC. As protein: CASSPGPGKETQYF.

The chain carries TRBV6-5 and TRBJ1-3; TRBD1 agrees at 7 bases. Germline V gene lookup returns CDR1 MNHEY and CDR2 SVGAGI. CDR3 size: 15 residues. J lost 2 bases, V lost 6 bases, and 7 bases had no gene match. Written as DNA, the CDR3 is TGTGCCAGCAGACCCGACAGGGTGGCTGGAAACACCATATATTTT. Protein sequence: CASRPDRVAGNTIYF.

The V gene is TRBV7-3, the J gene TRBJ2-2, with 7 nucleotides matching TRBD1. The CDR3 has 14 residues. In germline, CDR1 is SGHTA, CDR2 FQGTGA. Trimming removed 5 bases from V and 5 bases from J; junction bases left unmatched: 5. The CDR3 sequence is CASSRDRETGELFF. CDR3 in DNA: TGTGCCAGCAGCCGCGACAGGGAAACCGGGGAGCTGTTTTTT.

The genes are TRBV29-1 and TRBJ2-1; 11 bases match TRBD2. J lost 5 bases, V lost 3 bases, and 6 bases had no gene match. This CDR3 contains 15 residues. Germline V gene lookup returns CDR1 SQVTM and CDR2 ANQGSEA. The CDR3 coding sequence is TGCAGCGTTGACATACTAGCGGGAGCTAACAATGAGCAGTTCTTC. Translating gives CSVDILAGANNEQFF.

CDR3 DNA: TGTGCCAGTAGTATAGGAGACAGGGGAATCGACGAGCAGTACTTC. Translation: CASSIGDRGIDEQYF. The chain joins TRBV19 to TRBJ2-7; 8 nucleotides align to TRBD1. Per the germline V gene, CDR1 is LNHDA and CDR2 is SQIVND (reference sequence). V trimming: 1 base; J trimming: 5 bases; junction bases outside the gene matches: 7. The CDR3 is made up of 15 amino acids.

The chain recombines TRBV5-4 with TRBJ2-7, with D possibly matching TRBD2 (7 bases). This CDR3 contains 18 residues. Germline V CDR1 and CDR2: SGHNT, YYREEE (reference sequence). Trimming shortened V by 1 base and J by 4 bases, and 24 bases separated the two germline ends. In DNA, the CDR3 is TGTGCCAGCAGCTTGTGGTCTAGCGGATGGGGGGCCTCTTACGAGCAGTACTTC. The encoded protein is CASSLWSSGWGASYEQYF.

This clone was found once. This chain links TRBV11-2 with TRBJ2-2; D call uncertain. The V gene lost 1 base and the J gene lost 4 bases, with 10 bases spanning the gap. The CDR3 length is 15 residues. In germline, CDR1 is SGHAT, CDR2 FQNNGV. CDR3 coding DNA: TGTGCCAGCAGCTTAGTCCACAGCTTCACCGGGGAGCTGTTTTTT. It yields the protein CASSLVHSFTGELFF. Variable domain in full (rest from reference TRBV11-2 and TRBJ2-2): EAGVAQSPRYKIIEKRQSVAFWCNPISGHATLYWYQQILGQGPKLLIQFQNNGVVDDSQLPKDRFSAERLKGVDSTLKIQPAKLEDSAVYLCASSLVHSFTGELFFGEGSRLTVL.

The chain employs TRBV7-8 and TRBJ2-1; 12 nucleotides match TRBD2. Germline values: CDR1 SGHVS, CDR2 FQNEAQ. The CDR3 is made up of 17 amino acids. V lost 5 bases and J lost 3; bases outside the gene matches: 8. The CDR3 DNA reads TGTGCCAGCAGCCCGCGGACTAGCGGGATGGTCTACAATGAGCAGTTCTTC. Amino acid sequence: CASSPRTSGMVYNEQFF.

In its sample, this clone was seen once. This rearrangement joins TRBV2 to TRBJ2-7, with 9 bases fitting TRBD1. V shed 5 bases, J shed 3 bases, and the junction held 5 bases outside the gene matches. This CDR3 is 14 amino acids long. Per germline, CDR1 SNHLY and CDR2 FYNNEI. The CDR3 sequence is CASSKDRGSYEQYF. The CDR3 bases are TGTGCCAGCAGTAAGGACAGGGGCAGCTACGAGCAGTACTTC.

This clone came up once. Here the CDR3 DNA reads TGCGCCAGCAGCTTGGCGGGGGTAGGAGGAGTCGATGAGCAGTTCTTC. Encoded protein: CASSLAGVGGVDEQFF. V and J are TRBV5-1 and TRBJ2-1, with a weak D call TRBD2 (6 bases). With 0 bases removed from V and 8 bases from J, the gap between germline ends came to 18 bases. Germline loops: CDR1 SGHRS, CDR2 YFSETQ. This CDR3 is 16 amino acids long.

This clone was seen just once. The gene calls are TRBV11-2 and TRBJ2-5, with TRBD2 identical over 15 bases. The V and J ends lost 3 bases and 5 bases, in that order; junction bases with no gene match: 4. Germline CDR1 is SGHAT and CDR2 is FQNNGV. The CDR3 is made up of 16 amino acids. The CDR3 protein is CASSFGLAGGDETQYF. The CDR3 DNA reads as TGTGCCAGCAGCTTTGGACTAGCGGGAGGGGATGAGACCCAGTACTTC.

Of note for this clone: One junction end disagrees with the germline gene, perhaps due to a read error. The V gene is TRBV6-1, the J gene TRBJ2-3; 7 bases agree with TRBD2. The V gene's germline CDR1 is MNHNS and CDR2 SASEGT. This CDR3 spans 15 amino acids. CDR3 coding DNA: TGTGCCAGCAGCGAAGAGGGAGGGCCCTCAGATACGCAGTATTTT. It encodes CASSEEGGPSDTQYF.

Concerning this clone: Other DNA sequences within the sample encode an identical CDR3. This chain links TRBV5-1 with TRBJ1-1; D unclear. Germline CDR1 and CDR2: SGHRS and YFSETQ. Trimming took off 0 bases at V and 7 bases at J, with 7 bases between the two ends. The CDR3 runs to 12 residues. CDR3 residues: CASSLDRGEAFF. The DNA for the CDR3 is TGCGCCAGCAGCTTGGACCGGGGTGAAGCTTTCTTT.

V gene TRBV10-3 combines with J gene TRBJ1-2, with 10 bases that match TRBD1. V shed 11 bases, J shed 2 bases, and the junction held 11 bases outside the gene matches. From germline, CDR1 is ENHRY and CDR2 SYGVKD. The CDR3 totals 15 residues. CDR3 in DNA: TGTGCCTCAACCGGGACAGGGGATAAAAACTATGGCTACACCTTC. Translated, it gives CASTGTGDKNYGYTF.

This clone was detected a few times. V gene TRBV6-5 combines with J gene TRBJ1-1; 8 bases align to TRBD1. V dropped 2 bases and J dropped 1; count of bases not matched to a gene: 0. The germline CDR1 and CDR2 sequences are MNHEY and SVGAGI. This CDR3 is built from 14 residues. The CDR3 nucleotides read TGTGCCAGCAGTTACGGGACAGGGAACACTGAAGCTTTCTTT. This encodes CASSYGTGNTEAFF.

The genes are TRBV27 and TRBJ2-7; unclear D gene. CDR3 length: 15 residues. CDR1 MNHEY and CDR2 SMNVEV come from the germline V gene (reference sequence). With 3 bases removed from V and 0 bases from J, the gap between germline ends came to 12 bases. The CDR3 reads CASSFGSADSYEQYF. CDR3 nucleotide sequence: TGTGCCAGCAGTTTCGGGTCGGCAGACTCCTACGAGCAGTACTTC.

Only one count was recorded for this clone. The genes are TRBV19 and TRBJ1-2; 10 nucleotides match TRBD1. This CDR3 is 17 amino acids long. V lost 5 bases and J lost 0; bases outside the gene matches: 9. Germline V CDR1 and CDR2: LNHDA, SQIVND (reference sequence). Written as DNA, the CDR3 is TGTGCCAGTAGTCCCCGACAGGGGGCAACCACTAACTATGGCTACACCTTC. Encoded protein: CASSPRQGATTNYGYTF.

The chain has TRBV5-6 and TRBJ2-7; 7 nucleotides match TRBD1. The CDR3 length is 13 residues. Germline V lookup: CDR1 SGHDT, CDR2 YYEEEE. The trim removed 3 bases at V and 6 bases at J, leaving 6 bases unmatched. CDR3 in DNA: TGTGCCAGCAGCTGGGCCGCAGGGGGCGAGCAGTACTTC. Translation: CASSWAAGGEQYF.

The chain couples TRBV27 to TRBJ1-6, with D perhaps TRBD1 (5 bases). This CDR3 is built from 14 residues. The V and J ends lost 2 bases and 7 bases respectively, with 9 bases between them. Germline assignment: CDR1 MNHEY and CDR2 SMNVEV (reference sequence). CDR3 DNA: TGTGCCAGCAGTTTAATGGGGCAGAATTCACCCCTCCACTTT. Encoded protein: CASSLMGQNSPLHF.